Following are 3 T cell receptor beta chains from one sample sequenced in a study of radiation and T cells in renal cell carcinoma. Clones were read by immunoSEQ multiplex PCR, and TCRdb kept only the in-frame ones, dropping some. The table lists around 130,000 clones, 81% of them singletons. Time point given: blood 2 weeks post-SBRT. Treatment in this sample: 15 Gy SBRT to primary tumor, nephrectomy 4 weeks later. The starting material was blood, obtained from a patient whose treatment included radiotherapy and nephrectomy. These receptors were taken from a woman aged 60-70 years with renal cell carcinoma.

This clone was seen once. The CDR3 DNA sequence: TGTGCCAGCCGTACCGGGTTTGGCGCAGATACGCAGTATTTT. It specifies CASRTGFGADTQYF. This sequence joins TRBV7-9 and TRBJ2-3; D is unresolved. The CDR3 is 14 residues long. CDR1 is SEHNR, CDR2 FQNEAQ, per germline (reference sequence). V was cut by 8 bases and J by 4 bases, with 16 bases left in between.

The CDR3, as DNA: TGTGCCAGCAGCCCGATGACTAGCGGGGGGGCCAATGAGCAGTTCTTC. It is translated as CASSPMTSGGANEQFF. The chain couples TRBV5-4 to TRBJ2-1; 14 positions agree with TRBD2. CDR1 is SGHNT, CDR2 YYREEE, per germline (reference sequence). CDR3 length: 16 amino acids. V gave up 4 bases and J gave up 6 bases; unmatched junction bases: 6.

The chain links TRBV18 to TRBJ1-5, with a tentative D call TRBD1 (5 bases). Trimming left V 3 bases short and J 1 base short, with 13 bases between. CDR3 size: 16 residues. CDR1 is KGHSH and CDR2 is LQKENI in the germline V gene. The chain's CDR3 is CASSPGGDWSNQPQHF. The DNA of the CDR3 is TGTGCCAGCTCACCGGGGGGGGATTGGAGCAATCAGCCCCAGCATTTT. The variable domain in full, completed from reference TRBV18 and TRBJ1-5, reads NAGVMQNPRHLVRRRGQEARLRCSPMKGHSHVYWYRQLPEEGLKFMVYLQKENIIDESGMPKERFSAEFPKEGPSILRIQQVVRGDSAAYFCASSPGGDWSNQPQHFGDGTRLSIL.